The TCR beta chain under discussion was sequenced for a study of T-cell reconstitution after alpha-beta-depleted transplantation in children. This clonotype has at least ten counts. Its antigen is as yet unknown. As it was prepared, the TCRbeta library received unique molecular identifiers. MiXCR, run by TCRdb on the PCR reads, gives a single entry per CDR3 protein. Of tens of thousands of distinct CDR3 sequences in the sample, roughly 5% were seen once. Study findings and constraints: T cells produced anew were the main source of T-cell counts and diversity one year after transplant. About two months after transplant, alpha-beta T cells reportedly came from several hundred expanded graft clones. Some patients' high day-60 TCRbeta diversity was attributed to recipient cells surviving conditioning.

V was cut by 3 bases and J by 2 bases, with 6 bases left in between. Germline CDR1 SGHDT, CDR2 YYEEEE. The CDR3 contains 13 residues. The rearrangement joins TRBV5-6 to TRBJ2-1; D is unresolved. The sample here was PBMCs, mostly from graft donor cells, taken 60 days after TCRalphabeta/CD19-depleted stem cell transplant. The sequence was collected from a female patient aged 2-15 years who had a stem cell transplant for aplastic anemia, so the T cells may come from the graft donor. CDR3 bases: TGTGCCAGCAGCTCAAGACCCTACAATGAGCAGTTCTTC. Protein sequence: CASSSRPYNEQFF.